This T cell receptor beta chain was recorded in a study of T cell responses to AZD1222 COVID-19 vaccine. Findings and caveats of the study: Increased Spike-specific TCR breadth and depth were observed after two AZD1222 doses.

The CDR3 spans 13 residues. Trimming removed 0 bases at V and 8 bases at J, with 8 bases between. The germline gives CDR1 KGHSH, CDR2 LQKENI. This table comes from immunoSEQ multiplex PCR, and its TCRdb copy is limited to in-frame clones, with some not included. The data show 85,000 to 100,000 clones, approximately 93% seen once. For this clone: As yet, its antigen is unknown.

The TCR comes from an adult who received the AZD1222 COVID-19 vaccine. The specimen comprised peripheral blood, sampled 28 days after the second AZD1222 dose. The chain employs TRBV18 and TRBJ2-1; D remains ambiguous. CDR3 DNA: TGTGCCAGCTCACCACCGAGCGCTGATGAGCAGTTCTTC. This translates into CASSPPSADEQFF.